A single T cell receptor beta chain is shown here with its context. Antigen specificity is unknown. The sample comes from a study of vaccination effects on CD4 cells after COVID-19. For the study at large: Participants got two doses of BNT162b2 or mRNA-1273 vaccine.

The V gene's germline CDR1 is LGHDT and CDR2 YNNKEL (reference sequence). This CDR3 is 17 amino acids long. V shed 4 bases and J 6 bases; nucleotides not matched to a gene: 10. Study findings and constraints: Few convalescent patients were included, and no early post-infection timepoints were sampled. Marked clonal contraction of infection- and vaccine-induced clones was seen late after vaccination.

Using immunoSEQ multiplex PCR, the repertoire was profiled, and TCRdb retains in-frame clones only, with some absent. This sample has roughly 42,000 clones; around 67% occur once, and the top ten carry 20% to 30%. Ahead of sequencing, the ViraFEST assay grew antigen-specific CD4+ T cells using viral peptide pools. Once cultured for approximately ten days, the cells underwent separation to obtain CD4+ T cells. Vaccine recipients had no previous SARS-CoV-2 infection; their nucleocapsid antibodies were negative. With approximately 9.2 ug/ml peptides and roughly 9.4 IU/ml IL-2, over 1.5 million PBMC per well were cultured.

The source material was CD4+ T cells from PBMCs cultured with HCoV-OC43 spike peptides, sampled before COVID-19 vaccination. The subset is: HCoV-OC43 spike overlapping peptide pool stimulation. V and J are TRBV3-1 (or the pseudogene TRBV3-2) and TRBJ2-1; 12 nucleotides align to TRBD1. The TCR comes from a human donor who received a COVID-19 vaccine. CDR3 sequence (DNA): TGTGCCAGCAGCCCGGGACAGGGGGCAACAGTAGGCAATGAGCAGTTCTTC. This encodes CASSPGQGATVGNEQFF.